These 29 T cell receptor beta chains were all obtained from the same sample, sequenced in a study of T cell repertoires in ileal Crohn's disease. The assay was immunoSEQ multiplex PCR, and TCRdb's table has in-frame clones only and misses some. The sample includes 13,000 to 15,000 clones, around four fifths of them seen just once. Sequencing used ileal tissue. These receptors were taken from an adult with Crohn's disease.

This clone was counted once. The rearrangement links TRBV5-1 to TRBJ2-5; TRBD2 agrees at 10 bases. The J call may be faulty, since TRBJ2-7 better matches the DNA end. CDR1 SGHRS and CDR2 YFSETQ come from the germline V gene. The length of the CDR3 is 16 residues. The CDR3 spells CASSLVLAGSSYEQYF. The CDR3 coding sequence is TGCGCCAGCAGCTTGGTACTAGCGGGGAGCTCCTACGAGCAGTACTTC.

CDR3 DNA: TGTGCCAGCTCACCTTATCAGAGGGAATCCTACGAGCAGTACTTC. It encodes CASSPYQRESYEQYF. This chain links TRBV18 with TRBJ2-7; D might be TRBD2 (5 bases). The CDR3 contains 15 residues. V was shortened by 3 bases and J by 1 base, with 13 bases between the two germline ends. Germline V gene lookup returns CDR1 KGHSH and CDR2 LQKENI.

V is TRBV2 and J is TRBJ2-5; D might be TRBD2 (6 bases). From germline, CDR1 is SNHLY and CDR2 FYNNEI. Trimming stripped 8 bases from V and 7 bases from J, with 17 bases between. The CDR3 runs 13 residues. CDR3 protein: CASEDIRGGTQYF. The CDR3 DNA reads as TGTGCCAGCGAGGACATACGGGGAGGGACCCAGTACTTC.

J is TRBJ2-7 and V is TRBV5-6, with a tentative D call TRBD1 (6 bases). V was pared by 0 bases and J by 5 bases, with 12 bases between. CDR3 length: 14 residues. CDR1 SGHDT and CDR2 YYEEEE come from the germline V gene. CDR3 sequence reads: CASSLGGRGNEQYF. CDR3 DNA: TGTGCCAGCAGCTTGGGCGGCAGGGGCAACGAGCAGTACTTC.

The gene calls are TRBV23-1 and TRBJ2-1; D unclear. TRBV23-1 is marked as an open reading frame, function uncertain. The V end lost 10 bases, the J end lost 6 bases, and 13 bases lay between the germline ends. The CDR3 spans 12 residues. The CDR3 bases are TGCGCCACCAAGACGTCGGGCAATGAGCAGTTCTTC. Translated: CATKTSGNEQFF.

The chain carries TRBV6-4 and TRBJ2-3; D perhaps matches TRBD2 (5 bases). Deletions cut 4 bases from V and 8 bases from J, with 13 bases between. The CDR3 covers 13 residues. Germline values: CDR1 MRHNA, CDR2 SNTAGT. The CDR3: CASSVVSEGTQYF. CDR3 DNA sequence: TGTGCCAGCAGTGTAGTGAGCGAGGGTACGCAGTATTTT.

The chain links TRBV7-9 to TRBJ2-7, with 10 bases aligning to TRBD2. Germline V lookup: CDR1 SEHNR, CDR2 FQNEAQ (reference sequence). Trimming at V came to 4 bases and at J to 6 bases, leaving 6 bases not matched to a gene. This CDR3 comprises 14 residues. Here the CDR3 DNA reads TGTGCCAGCAGCTCGGGGCTAGCGGGGGCCGAGCAGTACTTC. Protein product: CASSSGLAGAEQYF.

The V gene is TRBV5-1, the J gene TRBJ1-1, with TRBD1 identical over 7 bases. V shed 0 bases and J 5 bases; nucleotides not matched to a gene: 7. This CDR3 region has 15 residues. Germline CDR1 reads SGHRS; CDR2 reads YFSETQ. Written as DNA, the CDR3 is TGCGCCAGCAGCTTGGAACAGGGGTGGGGGACTGAAGCTTTCTTT. This gives the protein CASSLEQGWGTEAFF.

In its sample, this clone was seen once. The chain links TRBV9 to TRBJ2-1; tentative D call: TRBD2 (5 bases). This CDR3 is built from 14 residues. The germline V and J ends were trimmed by 2 bases and 5 bases, with 11 bases remaining between them. Germline assignment: CDR1 SGDLS and CDR2 YYNGEE. The CDR3 sequence: CASSVGPGDNEQFF. The CDR3 coding sequence is TGTGCCAGCAGCGTCGGACCCGGGGACAATGAGCAGTTCTTC.

The V gene is TRBV4-3, the J gene TRBJ2-7; 11 positions agree with TRBD1. The V segment lost 4 bases and the J segment 4 bases; nucleotides outside the gene matches: 6. CDR1 and CDR2 from the germline V gene are LGHNA and YSLEER. This CDR3 is 15 amino acids long. The DNA of the CDR3 is TGCGCCAGCAGCCGGGGACAGGGGGAGGGTTACGAGCAGTACTTC. This encodes CASSRGQGEGYEQYF.

This clone was counted a single time. The J gene is TRBJ1-6, the V gene TRBV20-1; D is undetermined. The CDR3 covers 11 residues. V was pared by 3 bases and J by 18 bases, with 15 bases between. The germline CDR1 and CDR2 sequences are DFQATT and SNEGSKA (reference sequence). For the CDR3, the DNA is TGCAGTGCTAGGGATTGGCGAGAGGGCCACTTT. It specifies CSARDWREGHF.

V and J are TRBV6-4 and TRBJ2-3; TRBD2 agrees at 7 bases. The CDR3 contains 13 residues. V trimming: 0 bases; J trimming: 8 bases; junction bases outside the gene matches: 2. The germline V gene encodes CDR1 MRHNA and CDR2 SNTAGT. CDR3: CASSDSRTSTQYF. CDR3 DNA: TGTGCCAGCAGTGACTCCCGGACTAGTACGCAGTATTTT.

J is TRBJ1-1 and V is TRBV2; unclear D gene. The germline CDR1 and CDR2 sequences are SNHLY and FYNNEI. This CDR3 contains 13 residues. Trimming pared 7 bases from V and 7 bases from J, leaving 16 bases between. The CDR3 DNA is TGTGCCAGCACCGTTAGAGAGGGAATTGAAGCTTTCTTT. It codes for CASTVREGIEAFF.

The J gene is TRBJ2-7, the V gene TRBV30; a weak D match, TRBD1 (5 bases). The CDR3 runs 13 residues. V lost 5 bases, J lost 0 bases, and 11 bases lay in between. In germline, CDR1 is GTSNPN, CDR2 SVGIG (reference sequence). This CDR3 reads CAWVRDSSYEQYF. CDR3 coding DNA: TGTGCCTGGGTACGTGACAGCTCCTACGAGCAGTACTTC.

This chain uses TRBV4-1 with TRBJ2-4, with a weak D call TRBD1 (5 bases). CDR1 and CDR2 (germline): MGHRA, YSYEKL. CDR3 length equals 15 residues. Between the trimmed V and J ends, which lost 0 bases and 9 bases, there was a span of 15 bases. CDR3 sequence: CASSQDSQGWGIQYF. DNA of the CDR3: TGCGCCAGCAGCCAAGACAGCCAGGGATGGGGCATTCAGTACTTC.

The CDR3 protein is CASSPLEVRVGTSYGYTF. In nucleotides, the CDR3 is TGTGCCAGCAGCCCGCTTGAAGTGCGGGTCGGGACTTCCTATGGCTACACCTTC. The chain links TRBV7-2 to TRBJ1-2; weak D call: TRBD1 (5 bases). The CDR3 extends over 18 amino acids. Germline CDR1 SGHTA, CDR2 FQGNSA. V was cut by 5 bases and J by 4 bases, with 26 bases left in between.

This sequence joins TRBV18 and TRBJ2-4; D possibly corresponds to TRBD1 (5 bases). The V end lost 4 bases, the J end lost 5 bases, and 15 bases lay between the germline ends. The CDR3 spans 15 residues. Germline assignment: CDR1 KGHSH and CDR2 LQKENI. CDR3 region: CASSHPQGVQNIQYF. The DNA of the CDR3 is TGTGCCAGCTCACACCCGCAGGGTGTTCAAAACATTCAGTACTTC.

This rearrangement joins TRBV10-3 to TRBJ2-5, with TRBD1 as a possible D gene (5 bases). Trimming removed 4 bases at V and 5 bases at J, with 11 bases between. Germline-derived CDR1 and CDR2 are ENHRY and SYGVKD. The CDR3 has 13 residues. The CDR3 loop reads CAISVGVEETQYF. CDR3 coding DNA: TGTGCCATCAGTGTAGGGGTTGAGGAGACCCAGTACTTC.

CDR3 loop: CASRRKDRGEKLFF. The CDR3 coding sequence is TGTGCCAGTCGTCGTAAAGACAGGGGTGAAAAACTGTTTTTT. J is TRBJ1-4 and V is TRBV19; 8 bases are shared with TRBD1. Germline V CDR1 and CDR2: LNHDA, SQIVND (reference sequence). CDR3 length: 14 amino acids. The V gene end was trimmed by 8 bases and the J gene end by 7 bases; junction bases not matched to a gene: 9.

V is TRBV11-2 and J is TRBJ1-5, with 9 positions matching TRBD1. J lost 0 bases, V lost 4 bases, and 4 bases had no gene match. Germline V gives CDR1 SGHAT, CDR2 FQNNGV. The CDR3 spans 16 residues. The CDR3, as DNA: TGTGCCAGCAGCTGGGGGACAGGGAATAGCAATCAGCCCCAGCATTTT. Encoded protein: CASSWGTGNSNQPQHF.

This chain joins TRBV7-3 and TRBJ1-5, with 7 bases identical to TRBD1. Trimming removed 5 bases from V and 0 bases from J; junction bases left unmatched: 7. This CDR3 spans 16 amino acids. Germline V CDR1 and CDR2: SGHTA, FQGTGA. CDR3 loop: CASSAQQGNSNQPQHF. CDR3 nucleotide sequence: TGTGCCAGCAGCGCACAACAGGGGAATAGCAATCAGCCCCAGCATTTT.

V usage is TRBV6-1 and J usage is TRBJ2-7; 7 nucleotides align to TRBD1. Unmatched junction bases numbered 9, after V lost 1 base and J lost 6 bases. The CDR3 covers 15 residues. Germline CDR1 MNHNS, CDR2 SASEGT. DNA for the CDR3: TGTGCCAGCAGTGAAGAGCCAGGGGGATTTTCCGAGCAGTACTTC. It encodes CASSEEPGGFSEQYF.

The chain links TRBV6-5 to TRBJ1-3; TRBD1 might be the D (5 bases). Germline V gene data show CDR1 as MNHEY and CDR2 as SVGAGI. The length of the CDR3 is 14 residues. With 6 bases removed from V and 4 bases from J, the gap between germline ends came to 13 bases. The CDR3, as DNA: TGTGCCAGCAGCTCAGGGCGCAGAGGAAACACCATATATTTT. As protein: CASSSGRRGNTIYF.

The genes are TRBV4-3 and TRBJ2-3, with D possibly being TRBD2 (6 bases). The V gene lost 3 bases and the J gene lost 14 bases, with 15 bases spanning the gap. The germline gives CDR1 LGHNA, CDR2 YSLEER. The CDR3 has 12 amino acids. CDR3 in DNA: TGCGCCAGCAGCCACCCCGGGACTCCCCCGTATTTT. It encodes CASSHPGTPPYF.

J is TRBJ2-3 and V is TRBV5-1; unclear D gene. This CDR3 contains 16 residues. V was cut by 0 bases and J by 4 bases, with 15 bases left in between. Germline CDR1 SGHRS, CDR2 YFSETQ. The CDR3, as DNA: TGCGCCAGCAGCTTGGCCCGGCTAGATTTGGCAGATACGCAGTATTTT. Its translation: CASSLARLDLADTQYF.

In its sample, this clone ranks as large (0.1 to 1%). The chain links TRBV5-1 to TRBJ1-5; TRBD1 might be the D (6 bases). Germline V gene lookup returns CDR1 SGHRS and CDR2 YFSETQ. V was cut by 5 bases and J by 6 bases, with 12 bases left in between. The CDR3 totals 13 residues. CDR3 DNA sequence: TGCGCCAGCAGACAGGGTACGGGTCAGCCCCAGCATTTT. This codes for CASRQGTGQPQHF.

This clone was counted a single time. The rearrangement uses TRBV6-1 and TRBJ1-1; D is unclear. V was cut by 4 bases and J by 4 bases, with 13 bases left in between. Germline V gene sequence: CDR1 MNHNS, CDR2 SASEGT. The CDR3 is 14 residues long. CDR3 sequence: CASSVPGRPTEAFF. The CDR3 DNA follows: TGTGCCAGCAGTGTTCCGGGTCGACCCACTGAAGCTTTCTTT.

The chain is built from TRBV6-1 and TRBJ1-2, with 10 bases identical to TRBD1. Losses at the gene ends were 2 bases for V and 8 bases for J; bases not matched to a gene: 2. The germline gives CDR1 MNHNS, CDR2 SASEGT. This CDR3 spans 13 amino acids. In DNA form, the CDR3 reads TGTGCCAGCAGTGAACGGGACAGGGGCGGCTACACCTTC. Its protein is CASSERDRGGYTF.

This clone was counted once. This chain uses TRBV29-1 with TRBJ1-1, with 9 bases fitting TRBD1. The germline gives CDR1 SQVTM, CDR2 ANQGSEA. The CDR3 is 13 amino acids. V gave up 5 bases and J gave up 2 bases; unmatched junction bases: 3. CDR3 bases: TGCAGCGTTTGGACAGGGGTAAACACTGAAGCTTTCTTT. It translates to CSVWTGVNTEAFF.